The rows below give T cell receptor beta chains drawn from one sample of a study of blood T cell repertoires in COVID-19. TCRdb keeps only in-frame clones here, not all; method: immunoSEQ multiplex PCR. The repertoire holds about 150,000 clones, with around 88% as singletons. The specimen was peripheral blood. The receptors here all came from a man in his 60s with active or convalescent COVID-19. Both conserved end residues are part of each CDR3. A D gene is named only where the DNA matches it firmly. Clone size, where shown, is once, few, many, or a class for clones that have expanded.

v_call,j_call,d_call,clone_size,cdr3_aa,cdr3_nt
TRBV30,TRBJ2-5,.,.,CACTVETQYF,TGTGCCTGTACTGTGGAGACCCAGTACTTC
TRBV4-1,TRBJ2-1,.,.,CASSQLLSSYNEQFF,TGCGCCAGCAGCCAATTACTAAGCTCCTACAATGAGCAGTTCTTC
TRBV5-1,TRBJ1-1,TRBD1,once,CASSLRGVQGVTEAFF,TGCGCCAGCAGCTTGAGGGGTGTGCAGGGGGTCACTGAAGCTTTCTTT
TRBV5-1,TRBJ1-2,.,.,CASSLDSGQGGYTF,TGCGCCAGCAGCTTGGATTCGGGTCAGGGGGGCTACACCTTC
TRBV2,TRBJ2-1,.,once,CASSEEDNYNEQFF,TGTGCCAGCAGTGAAGAGGACAATTACAATGAGCAGTTCTTC
TRBV3-1/TRBV3-2,TRBJ2-5,.,.,CASTTRGGETQYF,TGTGCCAGTACGACCCGAGGGGGAGAGACCCAGTACTTC
TRBV7-6,TRBJ2-3,TRBD2,.,CASSLVGAGVYTDTQYF,TGTGCCAGCAGCTTAGTAGGAGCGGGGGTGTACACAGATACGCAGTATTTT
TRBV19,TRBJ2-3,TRBD1,.,CASRTGGIDTQYF,TGTGCCAGCCGGACAGGGGGCATAGATACGCAGTATTTT
TRBV12-3/TRBV12-4,TRBJ1-1,.,.,CASTPRVNTEAFF,TGTGCCAGCACCCCCAGGGTGAACACTGAAGCTTTCTTT
TRBV28,TRBJ2-7,.,.,CASSYQVSYEQYF,TGTGCCAGCAGTTATCAGGTATCCTACGAGCAGTACTTC
TRBV3-1/TRBV3-2,TRBJ1-4,.,.,CASSQVLRGGSGEKLFF,TGTGCCAGCAGCCAAGTATTGCGAGGCGGGTCAGGTGAAAAACTGTTTTTT
TRBV6-5,TRBJ2-7,TRBD2,.,CASRTSGRNEQYF,TGTGCCAGCAGGACTAGCGGGAGGAACGAGCAGTACTTC
TRBV11-2,TRBJ1-2,TRBD1,.,CASSLGQHYGYTF,TGTGCCAGCAGCTTGGGACAGCACTATGGCTACACCTTC
TRBV9,TRBJ2-2,.,once,CASSVGHTSGELFF,TGTGCCAGCAGCGTCGGACATACGTCCGGGGAGCTGTTTTTT
TRBV11-3,TRBJ1-3,.,.,CASSASGNTIYF,TGTGCCAGCAGCGCGTCCGGAAACACCATATATTTT
TRBV9,TRBJ2-5,TRBD2,.,CASSPSGGVETQYF,TGTGCCAGCAGCCCCAGCGGGGGGGTAGAGACCCAGTACTTC
TRBV21-1,TRBJ2-1,.,.,CASSKDQGKVDNEQFF,TGTGCCAGCAGCAAAGATCAGGGGAAGGTTGACAATGAGCAGTTCTTC
TRBV5-6,TRBJ2-1,TRBD1,.,CASSWTGGSSYNEQFF,TGTGCCAGCAGCTGGACAGGGGGTAGCTCCTACAATGAGCAGTTCTTC
TRBV28,TRBJ2-3,TRBD2,.,CASSLLAASTDTQYF,TGTGCCAGCAGTTTACTAGCGGCTAGCACAGATACGCAGTATTTT
TRBV7-9,TRBJ1-4,.,.,CASSPPPGEKLFF,TGTGCCAGCAGCCCTCCCCCGGGAGAAAAACTGTTTTTT
TRBV15,TRBJ1-5,.,.,CATNLGGFNQPQHF,TGTGCCACCAACCTGGGGGGATTCAATCAGCCCCAGCATTTT
TRBV5-1,TRBJ2-7,TRBD1,.,CASSLRQGIGYEQYF,TGCGCCAGCAGCCTTAGACAGGGTATAGGCTACGAGCAGTACTTC
TRBV28,TRBJ2-2,.,.,CASTTGGPATGELFF,TGTGCCAGCACTACCGGGGGTCCTGCCACCGGGGAGCTGTTTTTT
TRBV5-1,TRBJ1-6,.,.,CASRASYNSPLHF,TGCGCCAGCAGGGCAAGTTATAATTCACCCCTCCACTTT
TRBV27,TRBJ2-5,.,.,CASSPVGGGETQYF,TGTGCCAGCAGTCCCGTGGGAGGGGGAGAGACCCAGTACTTC
TRBV6-6,TRBJ1-2,TRBD1,few,CASSFLGTTGGQGLF,TGTGCCAGCAGTTTCTTGGGGACCACCGGGGGACAGGGCCTCTTC
TRBV25-1,TRBJ2-3,.,once,CASSGGVTQYF,TGTGCCAGCAGTGGGGGGGTTACGCAGTATTTT
TRBV7-2,TRBJ2-4,.,.,CASSLGLAKNIQYF,TGTGCCAGCAGCTTAGGACTAGCCAAAAACATTCAGTACTTC
TRBV6-5,TRBJ1-3,.,once,CASTPSLSGNTIYF,TGTGCCAGCACCCCGTCCTTGTCTGGAAACACCATATATTTT
TRBV6-5,TRBJ2-3,TRBD2,.,CASTGSGNPTDTQYF,TGTGCCAGCACCGGTAGCGGGAATCCCACAGATACGCAGTATTTT
TRBV5-1,TRBJ2-5,.,once,CASRRGGQQETQYF,TGCGCCAGCCGACGTGGTGGACAGCAAGAGACCCAGTACTTC